The 15 T cell receptor beta chains below were found in one sample sequenced in a study of blood T cell repertoires in COVID-19. Assay: immunoSEQ multiplex PCR; the TCRdb copy retains only in-frame clones and omits some. This sample has 240,000 or so clones, with approximately 85% found just once. Sequencing used peripheral blood. The source is a woman aged 25 to 39 with acute or convalescent COVID-19.

This rearrangement joins TRBV6-5 to TRBJ2-7; 8 bases align to TRBD2. V was clipped by 6 bases and J by 4 bases; unmatched bases: 11. The CDR3 is made up of 15 amino acids. Germline V gene lookup returns CDR1 MNHEY and CDR2 SVGAGI. DNA of the CDR3: TGTGCCAGCAGCCAGCGACTAGCGTCGAGGTACGAGCAGTACTTC. It yields the protein CASSQRLASRYEQYF.

The J gene is TRBJ2-7, the V gene TRBV6-6; 11 bases fit TRBD2. J lost 3 bases, V lost 5 bases, and 0 bases had no gene match. There are 13 residues in the CDR3. The germline CDR1 and CDR2 sequences are MNHNY and SVGAGI (reference sequence). For the CDR3, the DNA is TGTGCCAGCAGTGGACTAGCGGGCTACGAGCAGTACTTC. It yields the protein CASSGLAGYEQYF.

V gene TRBV5-1 combines with J gene TRBJ2-5; 8 positions agree with TRBD1. Losses at the gene ends were 3 bases for V and 1 base for J; bases not matched to a gene: 2. Per the germline V gene, CDR1 is SGHRS and CDR2 is YFSETQ. The CDR3 loop spans 14 amino acids. CDR3 amino acids: CASSWDRIQETQYF. CDR3 nucleotides: TGCGCCAGCAGCTGGGACAGGATCCAAGAGACCCAGTACTTC. The full variable domain, completed using reference TRBV5-1 and TRBJ2-5, is KAGVTQTPRYLIKTRGQQVTLSCSPISGHRSVSWYQQTPGQGLQFLFEYFSETQRNKGNFPGRFSGRQFSNSRSEMNVSTLELGDSALYLCASSWDRIQETQYFGPGTRLLVL.

This clone was seen a handful of times. The rearrangement links TRBV5-1 to TRBJ1-4; unclear D gene. From germline, CDR1 is SGHRS and CDR2 YFSETQ. This CDR3 is built from 14 residues. Trimming took off 2 bases at V and 7 bases at J, with 12 bases between the two ends. CDR3 bases: TGCGCCAGCAGCTTAGCCCCGCTTGCTGAAAAACTGTTTTTT. It specifies CASSLAPLAEKLFF.

V gene TRBV24-1 combines with J gene TRBJ2-5; TRBD2 might be the D (5 bases). The ends were cut back, 5 bases at V and 0 bases at J, with 12 bases in the middle. The CDR3 contains 15 residues. CDR1 and CDR2 (germline): KGHDR, SFDVKD. The CDR3 nucleotides read TGTGCCACCAGTGTTGCGGCCGGGAACCAAGAGACCCAGTACTTC. Protein sequence: CATSVAAGNQETQYF.

The chain combines TRBV7-2 with TRBJ1-5, with D unresolved. The germline gives CDR1 SGHTA, CDR2 FQGNSA. The germline V and J ends were trimmed by 5 bases and 2 bases, with 10 bases remaining between them. CDR3 length: 14 amino acids. CDR3 bases: TGTGCCAGCAGCGTAACAGTAGGCAATCAGCCCCAGCATTTT. Its translation: CASSVTVGNQPQHF.

This clone is a singleton in its sample. The chain has TRBV6-5 and TRBJ2-3; D remains unclear. Germline V gene sequence: CDR1 MNHEY, CDR2 SVGAGI. Trimming pared 5 bases from V and 1 base from J, leaving 10 bases between. The CDR3 extends over 14 amino acids. CDR3 region: CASSPGWGTDTQYF. The DNA of the CDR3 is TGTGCCAGCAGTCCAGGTTGGGGCACAGATACGCAGTATTTT.

This clone was observed a few times. This specimen includes other DNA sequences encoding the same CDR3. The chain employs TRBV7-9 and TRBJ1-5; D might be TRBD1 (6 bases). The CDR3 consists of 13 residues. Trimming stripped 1 base from V and 5 bases from J, with 6 bases between. Germline V lookup: CDR1 SEHNR, CDR2 FQNEAQ (reference sequence). The CDR3 DNA is TGTGCCAGCAGCTTAGAGGGGGATCAGCCCCAGCATTTT. This encodes CASSLEGDQPQHF.

V is TRBV24-1 and J is TRBJ1-5; D unclear. Germline V gene lookup returns CDR1 KGHDR and CDR2 SFDVKD. The CDR3 sequence is 18 residues long. V was shortened by 1 base and J by 2 bases, with 17 bases between the two germline ends. For the CDR3, the DNA is TGTGCCACCAGTGATTTCGCGCAGGCGAAATGGGGCAATCAGCCCCAGCATTTT. Translating it yields CATSDFAQAKWGNQPQHF.

CDR3 region: CASRFDRVGTGELFF. CDR3 DNA sequence: TGTGCCAGCAGGTTCGACAGGGTCGGCACCGGGGAGCTGTTTTTT. V and J are TRBV6-5 and TRBJ2-2, with 7 bases matching TRBD1. The CDR3 runs 15 residues. Germline V gene data show CDR1 as MNHEY and CDR2 as SVGAGI. Trimming at V came to 6 bases and at J to 4 bases, leaving 8 bases not matched to a gene.

This clone was counted between two and nine times. The chain has TRBV7-9 and TRBJ1-1, with 7 nucleotides matching TRBD1. V lost 5 bases to trimming and J lost 1 base; unmatched junction nucleotides: 1. CDR3 size: 13 residues. Germline V lookup: CDR1 SEHNR, CDR2 FQNEAQ (reference sequence). CDR3 in DNA: TGTGCCAGCAGCAGGGACAGGAACACTGAAGCTTTCTTT. Its translation is CASSRDRNTEAFF.

The V call is TRBV5-1, the J call TRBJ2-3, with 8 bases matching TRBD2. CDR1 is SGHRS, CDR2 YFSETQ, per germline. V shed 3 bases and J 2 bases; nucleotides not matched to a gene: 11. This CDR3 has 17 amino acids. The CDR3 DNA is TGCGCCAGCAGCTCCACTAGCGGAGGGAGCTACACAGATACGCAGTATTTT. It codes for CASSSTSGGSYTDTQYF.

The sample holds one count of this clone. This sequence joins TRBV18 and TRBJ2-3; no firm D call. CDR1 is KGHSH, CDR2 LQKENI, per germline. Trimming shortened V by 3 bases and J by 2 bases, and 9 bases separated the two germline ends. The CDR3 contains 14 residues. CDR3 sequence (DNA): TGTGCCAGCTCACCTGGCGGAATCACAGATACGCAGTATTTT. The encoded protein is CASSPGGITDTQYF.

The chain is built from TRBV9 and TRBJ1-6; D unclear. The CDR3 is 16 residues long. The ends were cut back, 0 bases at V and 0 bases at J, with 7 bases in the middle. Germline V gene sequence: CDR1 SGDLS, CDR2 YYNGEE. CDR3 sequence: CASSVGSSSYNSPLHF. The CDR3 nucleotides read TGTGCCAGCAGCGTAGGGTCTAGCTCCTATAATTCACCCCTCCACTTT.

The rearrangement links TRBV7-8 to TRBJ2-1; 7 bases fit TRBD2. This CDR3 region has 15 residues. The germline gives CDR1 SGHVS, CDR2 FQNEAQ. J lost 7 bases, V lost 5 bases, and 11 bases had no gene match. CDR3 nucleotides: TGTGCCAGCAGCACAAGACTAGCCCTTGGGAATGAGCAGTTCTTC. Translation: CASSTRLALGNEQFF. Filled out from reference TRBV7-8 and TRBJ2-1, the complete variable domain reads GAGVSQSPRYKVAKRGQDVALRCDPISGHVSLFWYQQALGQGPEFLTYFQNEAQLDKSGLPSDRFFAERPEGSVSTLKIQRTQQEDSAVYLCASSTRLALGNEQFFGPGTRLTVL.